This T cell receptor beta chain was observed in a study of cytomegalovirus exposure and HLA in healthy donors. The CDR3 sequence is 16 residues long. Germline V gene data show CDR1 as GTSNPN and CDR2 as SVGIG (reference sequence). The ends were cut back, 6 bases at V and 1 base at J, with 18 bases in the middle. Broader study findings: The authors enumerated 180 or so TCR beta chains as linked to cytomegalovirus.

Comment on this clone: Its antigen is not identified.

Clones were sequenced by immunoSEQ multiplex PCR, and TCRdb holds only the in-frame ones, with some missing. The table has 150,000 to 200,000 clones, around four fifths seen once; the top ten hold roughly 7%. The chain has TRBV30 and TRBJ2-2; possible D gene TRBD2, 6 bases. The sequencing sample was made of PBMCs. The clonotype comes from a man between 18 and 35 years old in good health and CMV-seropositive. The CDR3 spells CACPTGRRGNTGELFF. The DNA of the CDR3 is TGTGCCTGCCCAACCGGTAGGAGGGGGAACACCGGGGAGCTGTTTTTT. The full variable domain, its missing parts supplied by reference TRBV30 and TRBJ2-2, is SQTIHQWPATLVQPVGSPLSLECTVEGTSNPNLYWYRQAAGRGLQLLFYSVGIGQISSEVPQNLSASRPQDRQFILSSKKLLLSDSGFYLCACPTGRRGNTGELFFGEGSRLTVL.